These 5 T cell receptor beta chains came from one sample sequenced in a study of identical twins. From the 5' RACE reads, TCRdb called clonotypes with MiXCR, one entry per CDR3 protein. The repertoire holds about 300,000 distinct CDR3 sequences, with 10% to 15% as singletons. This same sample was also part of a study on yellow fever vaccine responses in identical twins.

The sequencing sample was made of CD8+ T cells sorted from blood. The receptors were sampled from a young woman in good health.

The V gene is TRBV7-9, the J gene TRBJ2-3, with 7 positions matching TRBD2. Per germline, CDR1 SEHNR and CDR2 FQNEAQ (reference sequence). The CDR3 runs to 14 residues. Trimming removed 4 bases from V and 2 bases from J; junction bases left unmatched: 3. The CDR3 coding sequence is TGTGCCAGCAGCTCTAGCGGACCCACAGATACGCAGTATTTT. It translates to CASSSSGPTDTQYF.

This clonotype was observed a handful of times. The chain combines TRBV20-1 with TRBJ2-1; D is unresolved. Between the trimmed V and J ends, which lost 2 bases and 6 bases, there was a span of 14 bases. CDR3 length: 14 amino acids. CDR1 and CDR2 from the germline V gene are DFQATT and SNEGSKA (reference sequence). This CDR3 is CSARWAGNGNEQFF. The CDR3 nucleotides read TGCAGTGCTAGATGGGCAGGTAACGGCAATGAGCAGTTCTTC.

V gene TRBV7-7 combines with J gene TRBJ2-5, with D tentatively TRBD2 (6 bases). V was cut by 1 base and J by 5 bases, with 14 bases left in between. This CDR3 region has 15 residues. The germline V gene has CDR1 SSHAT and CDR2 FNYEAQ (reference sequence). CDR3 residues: CASSLVPGVDETQYF. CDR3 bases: TGTGCCAGCAGCTTAGTTCCGGGAGTGGATGAGACCCAGTACTTC.

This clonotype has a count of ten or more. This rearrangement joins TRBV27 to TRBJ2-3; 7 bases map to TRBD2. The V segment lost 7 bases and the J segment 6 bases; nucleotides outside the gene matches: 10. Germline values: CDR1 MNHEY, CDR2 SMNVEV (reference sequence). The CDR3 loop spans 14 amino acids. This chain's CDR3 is CASTPVGGRDTQYF. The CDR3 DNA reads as TGTGCCAGCACCCCCGTCGGGGGGAGGGATACGCAGTATTTT.

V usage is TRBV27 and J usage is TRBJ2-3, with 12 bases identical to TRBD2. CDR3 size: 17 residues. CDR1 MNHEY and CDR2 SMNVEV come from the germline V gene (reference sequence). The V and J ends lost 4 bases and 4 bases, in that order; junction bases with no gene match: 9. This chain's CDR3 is CASSSTQTSGGPDTQYF. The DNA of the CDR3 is TGTGCCAGCAGTTCAACCCAGACTAGCGGGGGCCCAGATACGCAGTATTTT.